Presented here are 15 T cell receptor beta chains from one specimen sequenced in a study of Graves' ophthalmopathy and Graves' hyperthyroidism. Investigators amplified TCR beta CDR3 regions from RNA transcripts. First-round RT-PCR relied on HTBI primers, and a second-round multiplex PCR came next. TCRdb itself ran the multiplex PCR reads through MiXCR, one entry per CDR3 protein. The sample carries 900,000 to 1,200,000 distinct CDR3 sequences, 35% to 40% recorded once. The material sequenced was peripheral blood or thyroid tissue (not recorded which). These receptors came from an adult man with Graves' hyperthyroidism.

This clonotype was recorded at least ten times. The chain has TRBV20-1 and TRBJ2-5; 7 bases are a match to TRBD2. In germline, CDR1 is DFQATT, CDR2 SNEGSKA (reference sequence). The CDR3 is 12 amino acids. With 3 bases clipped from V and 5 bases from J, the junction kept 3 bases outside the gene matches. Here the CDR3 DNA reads TGCAGTGCTAGGACTAGCTGGGAGACCCAGTACTTC. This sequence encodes CSARTSWETQYF.

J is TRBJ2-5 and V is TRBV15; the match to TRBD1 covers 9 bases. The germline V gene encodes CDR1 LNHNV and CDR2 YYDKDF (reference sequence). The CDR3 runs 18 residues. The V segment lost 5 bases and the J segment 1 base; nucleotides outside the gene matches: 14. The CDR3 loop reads CATSLRTGVNPLQETQYF. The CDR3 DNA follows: TGTGCCACCAGCCTCCGGACAGGGGTCAATCCCCTCCAAGAGACCCAGTACTTC.

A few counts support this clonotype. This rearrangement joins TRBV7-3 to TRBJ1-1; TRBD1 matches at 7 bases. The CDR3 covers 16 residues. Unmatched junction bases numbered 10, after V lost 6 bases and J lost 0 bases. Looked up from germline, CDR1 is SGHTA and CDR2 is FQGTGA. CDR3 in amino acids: CASRRDSASVNTEAFF. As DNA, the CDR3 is TGTGCCAGCAGGCGGGACAGTGCTAGTGTGAACACTGAAGCTTTCTTT.

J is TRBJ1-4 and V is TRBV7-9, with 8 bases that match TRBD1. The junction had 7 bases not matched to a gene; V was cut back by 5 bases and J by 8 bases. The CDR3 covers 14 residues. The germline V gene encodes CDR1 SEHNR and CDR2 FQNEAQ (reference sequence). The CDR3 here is CASSRQGPHEKLFF. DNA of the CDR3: TGTGCCAGCAGCAGACAGGGGCCTCACGAAAAACTGTTTTTT.

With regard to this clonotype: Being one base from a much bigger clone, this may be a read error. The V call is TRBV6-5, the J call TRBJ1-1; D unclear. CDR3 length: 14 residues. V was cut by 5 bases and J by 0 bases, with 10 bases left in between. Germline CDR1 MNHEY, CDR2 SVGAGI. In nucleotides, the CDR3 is TGTGCCAGCAGTGCGAGAGTATTGAACACTGAAGCTTTCTTT. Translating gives CASSARVLNTEAFF.

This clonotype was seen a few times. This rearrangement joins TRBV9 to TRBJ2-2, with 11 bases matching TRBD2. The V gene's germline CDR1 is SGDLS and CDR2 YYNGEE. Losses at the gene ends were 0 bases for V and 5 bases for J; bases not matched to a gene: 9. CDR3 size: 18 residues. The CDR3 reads CASSVVLTSGSGTGELFF. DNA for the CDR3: TGTGCCAGCAGCGTAGTATTAACTAGCGGGAGTGGAACCGGGGAGCTGTTTTTT.

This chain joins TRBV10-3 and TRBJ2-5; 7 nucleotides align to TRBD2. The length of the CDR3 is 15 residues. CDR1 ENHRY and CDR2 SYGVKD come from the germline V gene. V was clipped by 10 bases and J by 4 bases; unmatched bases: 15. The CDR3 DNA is TGTGCCACTAGTGATCCCGGGAGGACCCTAGAGACCCAGTACTTC. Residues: CATSDPGRTLETQYF.

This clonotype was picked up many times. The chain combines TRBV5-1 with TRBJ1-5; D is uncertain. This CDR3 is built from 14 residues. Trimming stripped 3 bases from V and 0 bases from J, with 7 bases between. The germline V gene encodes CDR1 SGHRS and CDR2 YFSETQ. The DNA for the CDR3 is TGCGCCAGCAGCTACGACGGTAGCAATCAGCCCCAGCATTTT. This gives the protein CASSYDGSNQPQHF.

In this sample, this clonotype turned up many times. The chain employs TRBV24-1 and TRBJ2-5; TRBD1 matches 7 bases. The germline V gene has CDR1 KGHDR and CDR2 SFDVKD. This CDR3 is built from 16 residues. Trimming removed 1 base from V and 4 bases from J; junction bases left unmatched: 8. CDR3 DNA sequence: TGTGCCACCAGTGATTTTCAGACAGGGTCGGGAGAGACCCAGTACTTC. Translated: CATSDFQTGSGETQYF.

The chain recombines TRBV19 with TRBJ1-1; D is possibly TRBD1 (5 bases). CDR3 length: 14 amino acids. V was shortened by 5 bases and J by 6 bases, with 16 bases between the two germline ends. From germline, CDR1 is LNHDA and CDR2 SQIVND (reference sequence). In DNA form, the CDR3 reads TGTGCCAGTAGTGAGGGCAGGGTGACTGCTGAAGCTTTCTTT. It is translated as CASSEGRVTAEAFF. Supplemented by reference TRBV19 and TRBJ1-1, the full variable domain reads DGGITQSPKYLFRKEGQNVTLSCEQNLNHDAMYWYRQDPGQGLRLIYYSQIVNDFQKGDIAEGYSVSREKKESFPLTVTSAQKNPTAFYLCASSEGRVTAEAFFGQGTRLTVV.

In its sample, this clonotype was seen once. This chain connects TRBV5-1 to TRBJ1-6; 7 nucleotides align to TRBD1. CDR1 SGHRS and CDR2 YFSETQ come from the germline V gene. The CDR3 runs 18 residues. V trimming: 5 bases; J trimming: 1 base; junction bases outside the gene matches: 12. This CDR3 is CASRSGQAGVSYNSPLHF. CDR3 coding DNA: TGCGCCAGCAGAAGCGGACAGGCGGGCGTGTCCTATAATTCACCCCTCCACTTT.

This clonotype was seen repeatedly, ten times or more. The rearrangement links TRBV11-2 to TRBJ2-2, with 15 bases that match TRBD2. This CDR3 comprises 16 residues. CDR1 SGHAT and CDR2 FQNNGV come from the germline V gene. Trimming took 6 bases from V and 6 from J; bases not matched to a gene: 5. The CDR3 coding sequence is TGTGCCAGCAGTCAGGGACTAGCGGGAGGCCCCGGGGAGCTGTTTTTT. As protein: CASSQGLAGGPGELFF. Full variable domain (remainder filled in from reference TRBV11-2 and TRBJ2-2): EAGVAQSPRYKIIEKRQSVAFWCNPISGHATLYWYQQILGQGPKLLIQFQNNGVVDDSQLPKDRFSAERLKGVDSTLKIQPAKLEDSAVYLCASSQGLAGGPGELFFGEGSRLTVL.

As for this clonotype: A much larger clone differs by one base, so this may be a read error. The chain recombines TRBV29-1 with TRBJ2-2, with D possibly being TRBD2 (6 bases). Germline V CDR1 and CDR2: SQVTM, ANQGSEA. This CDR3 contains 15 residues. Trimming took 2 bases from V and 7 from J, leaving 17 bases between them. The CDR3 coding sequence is TGCAGCGTTGAAAGGTGGTTGGGGCGGGACGGGGAGCTGTTTTTT. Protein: CSVERWLGRDGELFF.

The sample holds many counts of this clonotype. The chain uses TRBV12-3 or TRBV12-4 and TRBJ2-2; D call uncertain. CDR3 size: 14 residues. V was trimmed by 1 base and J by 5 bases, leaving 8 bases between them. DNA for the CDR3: TGTGCCAGCAGTTTAGGGGCGTTGACCGGGGAGCTGTTTTTT. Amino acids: CASSLGALTGELFF.

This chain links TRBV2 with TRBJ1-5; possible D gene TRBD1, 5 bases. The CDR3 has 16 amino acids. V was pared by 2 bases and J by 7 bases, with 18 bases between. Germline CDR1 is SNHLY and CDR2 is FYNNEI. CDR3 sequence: CASSEQGPRAGQPQHF. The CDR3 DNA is TGTGCCAGCAGTGAACAAGGGCCAAGGGCAGGGCAGCCCCAGCATTTT.